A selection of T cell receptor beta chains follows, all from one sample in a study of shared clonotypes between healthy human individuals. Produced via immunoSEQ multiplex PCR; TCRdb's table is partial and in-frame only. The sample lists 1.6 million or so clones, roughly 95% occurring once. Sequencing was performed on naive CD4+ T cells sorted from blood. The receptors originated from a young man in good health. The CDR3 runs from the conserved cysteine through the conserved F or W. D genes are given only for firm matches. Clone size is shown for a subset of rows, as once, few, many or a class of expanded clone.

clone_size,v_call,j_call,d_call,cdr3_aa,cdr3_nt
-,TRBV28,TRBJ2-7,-,CASSPISGSHEQYF,TGTGCCAGCAGTCCCATCTCAGGGAGCCACGAGCAGTACTTC
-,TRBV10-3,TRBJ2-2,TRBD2,CAISESSLAGGFTGELFF,TGTGCCATCAGTGAGTCGAGCCTAGCGGGAGGGTTCACCGGGGAGCTGTTTTTT
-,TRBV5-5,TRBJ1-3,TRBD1,CASSRSAHGQGSGNTIYF,TGTGCCAGCAGCCGCAGCGCTCATGGACAGGGCTCTGGAAACACCATATATTTT
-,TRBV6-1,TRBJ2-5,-,CASREGLLGYETQYF,TGTGCCAGCAGAGAAGGTTTACTAGGTTATGAGACCCAGTACTTC
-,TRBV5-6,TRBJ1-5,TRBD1,CASSLTGASNQPQHF,TGTGCCAGCAGTCTGACAGGGGCGAGCAATCAGCCCCAGCATTTT
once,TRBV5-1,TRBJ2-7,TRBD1,CASSPGTGVEQYF,TGCGCCAGCAGCCCAGGGACAGGGGTCGAGCAGTACTTC
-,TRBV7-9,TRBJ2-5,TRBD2,CASSLAGGFETQYF,TGTGCCAGCAGCCTAGCGGGAGGGTTTGAGACCCAGTACTTC
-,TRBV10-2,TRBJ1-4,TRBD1,CASMLGGSAEKLFF,TGCGCCAGCATGTTAGGGGGCAGTGCTGAAAAACTGTTTTTT
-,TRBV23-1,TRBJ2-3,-,CASSLLAGIRGTDTQYF,TGCGCCAGCAGTCTTCTCGCGGGGATACGTGGGACAGATACGCAGTATTTT
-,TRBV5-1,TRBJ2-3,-,CASSFGRMSTDTQYF,TGCGCCAGCAGCTTCGGGAGAATGAGCACAGATACGCAGTATTTT
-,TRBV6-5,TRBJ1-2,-,CASSWGHRDSNYGYTF,TGTGCCAGCAGTTGGGGCCACAGAGACTCTAACTATGGCTACACCTTC
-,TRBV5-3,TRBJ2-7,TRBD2,CARSRLAGRDYEQYF,TGTGCCAGAAGCCGACTAGCGGGACGGGACTACGAGCAGTACTTC
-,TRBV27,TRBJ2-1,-,CASVPHEQFF,TGTGCCAGCGTTCCCCATGAGCAGTTCTTC
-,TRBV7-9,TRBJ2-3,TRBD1,CATTDRGRRTSTDTQYF,TGTGCCACGACCGACAGGGGGCGCAGAACGAGCACAGATACGCAGTATTTT
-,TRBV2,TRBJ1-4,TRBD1,CASSKDRANEKLFF,TGTGCCAGCAGTAAGGACAGGGCGAATGAAAAACTGTTTTTT
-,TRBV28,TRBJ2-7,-,CASTDVTYEQYF,TGTGCCAGCACGGACGTAACCTACGAGCAGTACTTC
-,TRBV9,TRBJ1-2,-,CASSVRGSPNTQGGYTF,TGTGCCAGCAGCGTCCGGGGTAGCCCTAATACCCAGGGCGGCTACACCTTC
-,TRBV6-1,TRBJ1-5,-,CASRPMGGRSQPQHF,TGTGCCAGCAGACCGATGGGGGGGCGCAGTCAGCCCCAGCATTTT
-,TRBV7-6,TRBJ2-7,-,CASSPRTGTRPYEQYF,TGTGCCAGCAGCCCCCGGACCGGGACCCGGCCCTACGAGCAGTACTTC
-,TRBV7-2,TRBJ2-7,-,CASSFRTGTYEQYF,TGTGCCAGCAGCTTTAGGACGGGCACCTACGAGCAGTACTTC
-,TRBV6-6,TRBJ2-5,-,CASSYSVTGRGKTQYF,TGTGCCAGCAGTTACTCGGTGACAGGGCGCGGGAAGACCCAGTACTTC
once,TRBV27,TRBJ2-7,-,CASSALGVPRGLEQYF,TGTGCCAGCAGTGCGCTGGGGGTTCCTCGGGGCCTCGAGCAGTACTTC
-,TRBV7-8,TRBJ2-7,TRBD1,CASSPGTGRLYEQYF,TGTGCCAGCAGCCCAGGGACAGGGAGGTTGTACGAGCAGTACTTC
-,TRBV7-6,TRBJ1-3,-,CASSLAGPGNTIYF,TGTGCCAGCAGCTTAGCGGGCCCCGGAAACACCATATATTTT
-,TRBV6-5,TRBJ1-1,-,CASSRLDRFEAFF,TGTGCCAGCAGTCGACTAGACAGGTTTGAAGCTTTCTTT
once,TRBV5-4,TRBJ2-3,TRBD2,CASSPGLAGGENTQYF,TGTGCCAGCAGCCCGGGACTAGCGGGAGGTGAGAATACGCAGTATTTT
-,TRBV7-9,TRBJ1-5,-,CASSPTAGSNQPQHF,TGTGCCAGCAGCCCTACGGCAGGTAGCAATCAGCCCCAGCATTTT
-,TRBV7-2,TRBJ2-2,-,CASSLQGYTGELFF,TGTGCCAGCAGCTTACAGGGCTACACCGGGGAGCTGTTTTTT
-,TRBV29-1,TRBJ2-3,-,CSVEVLASTDTQYF,TGCAGCGTTGAAGTCTTAGCTAGCACAGATACGCAGTATTTT
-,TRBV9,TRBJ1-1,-,CASSVGGVNTEAFF,TGTGCCAGCAGCGTCGGGGGGGTGAACACTGAAGCTTTCTTT
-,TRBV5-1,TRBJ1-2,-,CASSLDRTNYGYTF,TGCGCCAGCAGCTTGGACAGGACTAACTATGGCTACACCTTC
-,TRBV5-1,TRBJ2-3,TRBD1,CASSLVAGTGADTQYF,TGCGCCAGCAGCTTGGTTGCGGGTACAGGGGCAGATACGCAGTATTTT
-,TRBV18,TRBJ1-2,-,CASSRLSGVGGYTF,TGTGCCAGCTCACGGCTCTCAGGGGTTGGAGGCTACACCTTC
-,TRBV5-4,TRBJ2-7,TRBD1,CASSQGGGQGLLRQYF,TGTGCCAGCAGCCAAGGGGGGGGACAGGGGCTTCTCCGGCAGTACTTC
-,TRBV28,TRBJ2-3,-,CASSFRVSTDTQYF,TGTGCCAGCAGTTTTAGGGTTAGCACAGATACGCAGTATTTT
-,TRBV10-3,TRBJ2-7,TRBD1,CAIRQGTPLTYEQYF,TGTGCCATCAGACAGGGGACACCTTTAACCTACGAGCAGTACTTC
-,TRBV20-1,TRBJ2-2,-,CSAPSTGELFF,TGCAGTGCTCCCTCCACCGGGGAGCTGTTTTTT
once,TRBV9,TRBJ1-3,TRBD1,CASSVGTGASGNTIYF,TGTGCCAGCAGCGTTGGGACAGGGGCTTCCGGAAACACCATATATTTT
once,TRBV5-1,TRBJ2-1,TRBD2,CASSLLFGLAGGPGSYNEQFF,TGCGCCAGCAGCTTGTTGTTCGGACTAGCGGGAGGGCCTGGCTCCTACAATGAGCAGTTCTTC
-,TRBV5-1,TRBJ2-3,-,CASSPTAWGDTQYF,TGCGCCAGCAGCCCCACTGCCTGGGGAGATACGCAGTATTTT